This T cell receptor beta chain appears in the sequencing data of a study of kidney transplant recipient with SARS-CoV-2 infection. TCRdb ran MiXCR on the reads and lists one entry per CDR3 protein. In the table there are about 240,000 distinct CDR3 sequences, less than 35% of which are singletons. V lost 4 bases and J lost 2, with 18 bases in between. This CDR3 has 17 residues. Germline V gives CDR1 LGHDT, CDR2 YNNKEL (reference sequence). This clonotype was obtained from a male patient between 25 and 39 years old who had COVID-19 and was a kidney transplant recipient. Some T cells may have come from the graft donor. Sequenced material: a blood sample, taken at baseline and between days 110 and 120 from a kidney transplant recipient. The chain joins TRBV3-1 to TRBJ2-1, with D possibly being TRBD2 (5 bases). The CDR3 nucleotides read TGTGCCAGCAGCCGAGGGATTCCCCGGATTACCTACAATGAGCAGTTCTTC. Translation: CASSRGIPRITYNEQFF.